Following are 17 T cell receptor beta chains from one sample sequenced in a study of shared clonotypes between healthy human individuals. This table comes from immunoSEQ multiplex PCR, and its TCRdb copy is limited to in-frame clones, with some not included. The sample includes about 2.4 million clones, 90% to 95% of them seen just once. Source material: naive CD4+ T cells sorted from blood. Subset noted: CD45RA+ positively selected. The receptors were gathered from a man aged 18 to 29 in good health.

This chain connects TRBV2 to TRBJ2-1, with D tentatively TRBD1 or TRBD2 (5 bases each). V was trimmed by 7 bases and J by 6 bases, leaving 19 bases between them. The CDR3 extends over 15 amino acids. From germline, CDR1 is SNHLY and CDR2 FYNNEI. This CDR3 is CASTTRTLGTNEQFF. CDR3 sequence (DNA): TGTGCCAGCACTACTCGGACCCTGGGGACCAATGAGCAGTTCTTC.

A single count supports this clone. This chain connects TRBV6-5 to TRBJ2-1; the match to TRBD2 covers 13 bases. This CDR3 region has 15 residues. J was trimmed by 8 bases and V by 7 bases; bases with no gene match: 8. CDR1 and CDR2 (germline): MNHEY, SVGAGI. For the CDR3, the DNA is TGTGCCAGCACTAGACTAGCGGGAGGACTTGATGAGCAGTTCTTC. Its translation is CASTRLAGGLDEQFF.

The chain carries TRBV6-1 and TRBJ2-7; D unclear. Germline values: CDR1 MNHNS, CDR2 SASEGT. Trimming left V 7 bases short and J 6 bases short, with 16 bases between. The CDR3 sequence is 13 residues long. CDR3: CASTSTKTGEQYF. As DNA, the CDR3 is TGTGCCAGCACCTCCACTAAAACGGGCGAGCAGTACTTC.

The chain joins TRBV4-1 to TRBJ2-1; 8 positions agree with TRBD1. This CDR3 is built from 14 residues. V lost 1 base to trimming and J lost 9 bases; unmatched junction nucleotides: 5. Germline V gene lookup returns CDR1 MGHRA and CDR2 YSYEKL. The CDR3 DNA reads TGCGCCAGCAGCCAAGGACAGGGGCAGCGTGAGCAGTTCTTC. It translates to CASSQGQGQREQFF.

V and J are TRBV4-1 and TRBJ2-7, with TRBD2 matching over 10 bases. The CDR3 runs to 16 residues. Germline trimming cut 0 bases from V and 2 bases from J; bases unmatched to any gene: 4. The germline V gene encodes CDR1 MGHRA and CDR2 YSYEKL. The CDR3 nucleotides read TGCGCCAGCAGCCAAGAATTAGCGGGGGGTACCTACGAGCAGTACTTC. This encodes CASSQELAGGTYEQYF.

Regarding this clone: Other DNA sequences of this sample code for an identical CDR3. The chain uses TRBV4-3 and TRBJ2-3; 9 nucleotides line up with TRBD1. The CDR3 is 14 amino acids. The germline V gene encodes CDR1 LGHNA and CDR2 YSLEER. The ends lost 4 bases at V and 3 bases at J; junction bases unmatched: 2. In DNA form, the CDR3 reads TGCGCCAGCAGCCCAGGACAGGGGACAGATACGCAGTATTTT. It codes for CASSPGQGTDTQYF.

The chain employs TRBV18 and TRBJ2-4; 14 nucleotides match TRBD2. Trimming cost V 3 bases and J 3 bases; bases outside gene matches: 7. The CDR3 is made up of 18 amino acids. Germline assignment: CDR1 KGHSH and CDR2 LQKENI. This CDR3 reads CASSPTSGGAPGKNIQYF. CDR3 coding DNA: TGTGCCAGCTCACCGACTAGCGGGGGGGCCCCGGGCAAAAACATTCAGTACTTC.

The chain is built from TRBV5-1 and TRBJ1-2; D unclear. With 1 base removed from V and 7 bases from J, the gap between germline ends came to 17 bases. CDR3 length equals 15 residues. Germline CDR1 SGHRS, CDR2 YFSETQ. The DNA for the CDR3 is TGCGCCAGCAGCTTGAAGGGTAGCGCTCCTCTTGGCTACACCTTC. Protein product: CASSLKGSAPLGYTF. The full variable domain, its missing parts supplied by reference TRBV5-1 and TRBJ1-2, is KAGVTQTPRYLIKTRGQQVTLSCSPISGHRSVSWYQQTPGQGLQFLFEYFSETQRNKGNFPGRFSGRQFSNSRSEMNVSTLELGDSALYLCASSLKGSAPLGYTFGSGTRLTVV.

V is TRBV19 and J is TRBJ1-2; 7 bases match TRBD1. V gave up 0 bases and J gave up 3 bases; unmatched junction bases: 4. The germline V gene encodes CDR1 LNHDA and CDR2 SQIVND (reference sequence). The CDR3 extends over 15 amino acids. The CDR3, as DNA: TGTGCCAGTAGTATAGACCGAACAGGGGACTATGGCTACACCTTC. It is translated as CASSIDRTGDYGYTF.

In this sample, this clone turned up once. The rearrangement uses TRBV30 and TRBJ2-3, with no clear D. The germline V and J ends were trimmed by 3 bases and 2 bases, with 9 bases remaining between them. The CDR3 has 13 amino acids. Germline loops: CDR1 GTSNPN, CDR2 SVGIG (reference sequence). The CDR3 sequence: CAWRTYHTDTQYF. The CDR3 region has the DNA TGTGCCTGGAGAACCTACCACACAGATACGCAGTATTTT.

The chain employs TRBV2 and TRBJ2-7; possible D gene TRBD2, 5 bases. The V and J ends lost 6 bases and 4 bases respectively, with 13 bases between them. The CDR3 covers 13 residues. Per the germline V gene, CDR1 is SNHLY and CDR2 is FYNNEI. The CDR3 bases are TGTGCCAGCAGCGCCGAGGGATTTTACGAGCAGTACTTC. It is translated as CASSAEGFYEQYF.

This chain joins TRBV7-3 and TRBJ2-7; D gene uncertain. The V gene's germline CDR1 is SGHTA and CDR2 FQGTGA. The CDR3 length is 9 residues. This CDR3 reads CRSLYEQYF. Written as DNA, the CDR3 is TGTAGGTCGTTATACGAGCAGTACTTC.

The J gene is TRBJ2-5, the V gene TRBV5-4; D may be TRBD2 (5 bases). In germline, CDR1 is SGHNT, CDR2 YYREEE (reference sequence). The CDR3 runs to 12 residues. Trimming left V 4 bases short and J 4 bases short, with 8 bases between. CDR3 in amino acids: CASSRDVETQYF. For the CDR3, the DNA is TGTGCCAGCAGCCGGGATGTAGAGACCCAGTACTTC.

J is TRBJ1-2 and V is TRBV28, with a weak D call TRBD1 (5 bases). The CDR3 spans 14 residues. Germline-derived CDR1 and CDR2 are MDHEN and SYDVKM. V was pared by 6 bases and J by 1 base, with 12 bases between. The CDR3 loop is CASSLPGRNYGYTF. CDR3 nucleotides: TGTGCCAGCAGCCTACCGGGACGTAACTATGGCTACACCTTC.

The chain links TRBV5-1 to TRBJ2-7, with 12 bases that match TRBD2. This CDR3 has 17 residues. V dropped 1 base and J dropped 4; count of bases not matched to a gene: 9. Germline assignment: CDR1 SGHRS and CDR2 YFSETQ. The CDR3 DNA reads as TGCGCCAGCAGCTTGTCGATTCGGACTAGCGGGGATTACGAGCAGTACTTC. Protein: CASSLSIRTSGDYEQYF.

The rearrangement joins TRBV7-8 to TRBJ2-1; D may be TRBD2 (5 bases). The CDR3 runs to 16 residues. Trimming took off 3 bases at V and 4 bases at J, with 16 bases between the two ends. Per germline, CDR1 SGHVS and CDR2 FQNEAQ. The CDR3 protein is CASSLGISGSYNEQFF. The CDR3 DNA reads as TGTGCCAGCAGCTTGGGGATCTCGGGATCTTACAATGAGCAGTTCTTC.

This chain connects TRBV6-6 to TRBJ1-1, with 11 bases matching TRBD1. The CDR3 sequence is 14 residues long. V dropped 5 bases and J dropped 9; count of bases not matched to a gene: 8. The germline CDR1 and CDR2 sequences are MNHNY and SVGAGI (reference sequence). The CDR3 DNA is TGTGCCAGCAGTAGAGAGGGGACAGGGGGTAAAGCTTTCTTT. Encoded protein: CASSREGTGGKAFF.